This entry lists 23 T cell receptor beta chains sequenced from one sample in a study of PD-L1 blockade in urothelial cancer. Indicated time point: pretreatment peripheral blood. TCRdb's table, derived via immunoSEQ multiplex PCR, lists solely in-frame clones and lacks some. Among under 70,000 clones, about 85% were seen once, and the ten largest hold less than 20%. The sample was PBMCs, taken around atezolizumab (anti-PD-L1) treatment. The receptors derive from a man aged 70 or older with urothelial cancer.

In this sample, this clone turned up once. The genes are TRBV7-8 and TRBJ1-5, with D perhaps matching TRBD1 (6 bases). The CDR3 loop spans 16 amino acids. Germline CDR1 SGHVS, CDR2 FQNEAQ. Trimming removed 1 base from V and 7 bases from J, with 17 bases in between. CDR3: CASSLGNREFEQPQHF. In nucleotides, the CDR3 is TGTGCCAGCAGCTTAGGTAACAGGGAGTTCGAGCAGCCCCAGCATTTT.

Many counts were recorded for this clone. V usage is TRBV28 and J usage is TRBJ1-2; 9 nucleotides line up with TRBD1. This CDR3 is 14 amino acids long. V lost 6 bases and J lost 7; bases outside the gene matches: 9. Germline V gives CDR1 MDHEN, CDR2 SYDVKM. The CDR3 region has the DNA TGTGCCAGCAGCCGCCGGGACAGGGTTGGTGGCTACACCTTC. Translated: CASSRRDRVGGYTF.

This chain connects TRBV6-6 to TRBJ2-5; possible D gene TRBD1, 6 bases. The germline V gene encodes CDR1 MNHNY and CDR2 SVGAGI (reference sequence). The V end was cut by 2 bases, the J end by 5 bases, with 18 bases between. The CDR3 runs 16 residues. CDR3 DNA sequence: TGTGCCAGCAGTTACGCCCCATCGGGACACGGGGAGACCCAGTACTTC. This translates into CASSYAPSGHGETQYF.

This clone was picked up one time. The rearrangement links TRBV6-6 to TRBJ1-5, with 7 bases matching TRBD1. CDR3 length: 14 amino acids. V lost 2 bases to trimming and J lost 7 bases; unmatched junction nucleotides: 5. Germline CDR1 reads MNHNY; CDR2 reads SVGAGI (reference sequence). CDR3 loop: CASSYEGARQPQHF. The CDR3 DNA follows: TGTGCCAGCAGTTACGAGGGGGCGAGGCAGCCCCAGCATTTT.

The chain is built from TRBV28 and TRBJ2-1, with 10 bases aligning to TRBD2. This CDR3 has 17 amino acids. Germline V gene lookup returns CDR1 MDHEN and CDR2 SYDVKM. With V trimmed by 3 bases and J by 1 base, 6 bases remained unmatched. In nucleotides, the CDR3 is TGTGCCAGCAGTTTTCTCACTAGCGGGGAGTCCTACAATGAGCAGTTCTTC. Its protein is CASSFLTSGESYNEQFF. Variable domain in full (rest from reference TRBV28 and TRBJ2-1): DVKVTQSSRYLVKRTGEKVFLECVQDMDHENMFWYRQDPGLGLRLIYFSYDVKMKEKGDIPEGYSVSREKKERFSLILESASTNQTSMYLCASSFLTSGESYNEQFFGPGTRLTVL.

This clone was detected only once. J is TRBJ2-7 and V is TRBV11-2; possible D gene TRBD2, 6 bases. Germline V gene sequence: CDR1 SGHAT, CDR2 FQNNGV. The CDR3 extends over 15 amino acids. The V end lost 7 bases, the J end lost 6 bases, and 22 bases lay between the germline ends. In nucleotides, the CDR3 is TGTGCCAGCAACCCCTCAGGAGGGCTCTCAATCGAGCAGTACTTC. This sequence encodes CASNPSGGLSIEQYF.

The chain is built from TRBV2 and TRBJ2-1; 13 positions match TRBD2. The CDR3 runs 15 residues. V dropped 6 bases and J dropped 5; count of bases not matched to a gene: 4. Germline loops: CDR1 SNHLY, CDR2 FYNNEI. The CDR3 nucleotides are TGTGCCAGCAGAGAGGGGACTAGCGGGAACAATGAGCAGTTCTTC. Translation: CASREGTSGNNEQFF.

A remark on this clone: The junction departs from germline at one end; a sequencing error may be responsible. The chain recombines TRBV2 with TRBJ2-7, with TRBD1 as a possible D gene (6 bases). There are 14 residues in the CDR3. CDR1 and CDR2 from the germline V gene are SNHLY and FYNNEI. As DNA, the CDR3 is TGTGCCAGCAGTGCGCCCGACAGGTCCTTCGAGCAGTACTTC. Translated: CASSAPDRSFEQYF.

The gene calls are TRBV5-1 and TRBJ1-5, with TRBD1 identical over 8 bases. CDR3 length equals 13 residues. V trimming: 4 bases; J trimming: 7 bases; junction bases outside the gene matches: 4. Germline CDR1 reads SGHRS; CDR2 reads YFSETQ. The CDR3 nucleotides read TGCGCCAGCAGCCGGACAGGGATGCAGCCCCAGCATTTT. It encodes CASSRTGMQPQHF.

The J gene is TRBJ2-2, the V gene TRBV7-7; a weak D match, TRBD2 (5 bases). Deletions cut 3 bases from V and 7 bases from J, with 9 bases between. CDR3 length: 13 residues. Germline V CDR1 and CDR2: SSHAT, FNYEAQ (reference sequence). For the CDR3, the DNA is TGTGCCAGCAGCTTTGAGGGCGACGGGGAGCTGTTTTTT. It translates to CASSFEGDGELFF.

Only one count was recorded for this clone. V and J are TRBV5-1 and TRBJ2-5, with TRBD1 matching over 8 bases. Trimming cost V 4 bases and J 3 bases; bases outside gene matches: 11. Germline loops: CDR1 SGHRS, CDR2 YFSETQ. There are 16 residues in the CDR3. The CDR3 sequence: CASSRAGTGREETQYF. In DNA, the CDR3 is TGCGCCAGCAGCCGGGCCGGGACAGGCAGGGAAGAGACCCAGTACTTC.

The rearrangement links TRBV6-5 to TRBJ2-7, with 8 bases aligning to TRBD2. Germline lookup yields CDR1 MNHEY and CDR2 SVGAGI. This CDR3 contains 13 residues. V was pared by 10 bases and J by 3 bases, with 8 bases of the junction left unmatched. The CDR3 loop reads CATKRGTSYEQYF. CDR3 coding DNA: TGTGCCACCAAAAGGGGGACTAGCTACGAGCAGTACTTC.

The rearrangement joins TRBV18 to TRBJ1-5; a weak D match, TRBD1 (5 bases). The germline CDR1 and CDR2 sequences are KGHSH and LQKENI. CDR3 length: 14 residues. V lost 3 bases to trimming and J lost 0 bases, with 6 bases between them. This CDR3 reads CASSPRDSNQPQHF. The DNA for the CDR3 is TGTGCCAGCTCACCCAGGGATAGCAATCAGCCCCAGCATTTT.

The chain links TRBV5-1 to TRBJ2-1; the match to TRBD2 covers 10 bases. Losses at the gene ends were 2 bases for V and 5 bases for J; bases not matched to a gene: 4. The germline gives CDR1 SGHRS, CDR2 YFSETQ. The CDR3 sequence is 15 residues long. This chain's CDR3 is CASSLLAGKDNEQFF. As DNA, the CDR3 is TGCGCCAGCAGCTTACTAGCGGGGAAAGACAATGAGCAGTTCTTC.

The chain recombines TRBV27 with TRBJ2-3; the match to TRBD1 covers 10 bases. Unmatched junction bases numbered 21, after V lost 7 bases and J lost 14 bases. Per the germline V gene, CDR1 is MNHEY and CDR2 is SMNVEV (reference sequence). There are 16 residues in the CDR3. Here the CDR3 reads CASKSFRQGASRYAYF. The CDR3 DNA reads TGTGCCAGCAAGAGTTTTAGACAGGGGGCCAGCAGATACGCGTATTTT.

Notes on this clone: This same CDR3 is encoded by further DNA sequences in the sample. This chain connects TRBV19 to TRBJ1-5; 8 bases align to TRBD1. This CDR3 region has 15 residues. V shed 4 bases, J shed 1 base, and the junction held 3 bases outside the gene matches. Per germline, CDR1 LNHDA and CDR2 SQIVND (reference sequence). CDR3 sequence reads: CASSTTGASNQPQHF. CDR3 DNA: TGTGCCAGTAGTACGACAGGGGCCAGCAATCAGCCCCAGCATTTT.

This chain connects TRBV4-1 to TRBJ2-7; D is unresolved. Germline lookup yields CDR1 MGHRA and CDR2 YSYEKL. The ends were cut back, 0 bases at V and 4 bases at J, with 13 bases in the middle. The CDR3 spans 15 residues. This CDR3 is CASSQESTGGYEQYF. CDR3 sequence (DNA): TGCGCCAGCAGCCAAGAAAGTACGGGTGGATACGAGCAGTACTTC.

The chain carries TRBV6-1 and TRBJ2-7, with D possibly matching TRBD2 (6 bases). The germline gives CDR1 MNHNS, CDR2 SASEGT. The CDR3 is 13 residues long. V dropped 8 bases and J dropped 4 bases, with 15 bases sitting between them. CDR3 coding DNA: TGTGCCAGCGGGCGGGGAAAGCATTACGAGCAGTACTTC. Its protein is CASGRGKHYEQYF.

This CDR3 reads CASSLGTSGRETQYF. CDR3 in DNA: TGCGCCAGCAGCTTGGGGACTAGCGGGAGAGAGACCCAGTACTTC. The rearrangement joins TRBV5-1 to TRBJ2-5, with 13 bases aligning to TRBD2. Germline loops: CDR1 SGHRS, CDR2 YFSETQ. The trim removed 0 bases at V and 4 bases at J, leaving 0 bases unmatched. CDR3 size: 15 residues.

The chain uses TRBV7-6 and TRBJ2-2; TRBD2 matches 9 bases. With V trimmed by 6 bases and J by 7 bases, 9 bases remained unmatched. Germline loops: CDR1 SGHVS, CDR2 FNYEAQ. The CDR3 has 15 residues. CDR3 loop: CASRFTSGFVGELFF. CDR3 in DNA: TGTGCCAGCAGGTTCACTAGCGGGTTTGTCGGGGAGCTGTTTTTT.

The chain has TRBV7-3 and TRBJ2-1, with 10 nucleotides matching TRBD2. CDR1 and CDR2 (germline): SGHTA, FQGTGA. The CDR3 has 20 residues. The ends lost 4 bases at V and 9 bases at J; junction bases unmatched: 24. Here the CDR3 reads CASSSNQANGLAAPLGEQFF. The CDR3 region has the DNA TGTGCCAGCAGCTCAAACCAGGCGAATGGACTAGCGGCGCCGCTGGGTGAGCAGTTCTTC. The whole variable domain, remainder taken from reference TRBV7-3 and TRBJ2-1, is GAGVSQTPSNKVTEKGKYVELRCDPISGHTALYWYRQSLGQGPEFLIYFQGTGAADDSGLPNDRFFAVRPEGSVSTLKIQRTERGDSAVYLCASSSNQANGLAAPLGEQFFGPGTRLTVL.

V gene TRBV11-1 combines with J gene TRBJ2-2; D may be TRBD1 (6 bases). CDR3 length: 16 residues. The V gene lost 3 bases and the J gene lost 1 base, with 12 bases spanning the gap. Germline CDR1 and CDR2: SGHAT and FQDESV (reference sequence). The CDR3 here is CASSFLSGQNTGELFF. Here the CDR3 DNA reads TGTGCCAGCAGCTTCCTATCGGGACAGAACACCGGGGAGCTGTTTTTT.

This rearrangement joins TRBV5-4 to TRBJ2-1; 9 nucleotides agree with TRBD1. Trimming cost V 3 bases and J 5 bases; bases outside gene matches: 6. Germline CDR1 reads SGHNT; CDR2 reads YYREEE (reference sequence). The CDR3 length is 15 residues. In DNA form, the CDR3 reads TGTGCCAGCAGCTGGGGACAGGGCCCCCACAATGAGCAGTTCTTC. It encodes CASSWGQGPHNEQFF.